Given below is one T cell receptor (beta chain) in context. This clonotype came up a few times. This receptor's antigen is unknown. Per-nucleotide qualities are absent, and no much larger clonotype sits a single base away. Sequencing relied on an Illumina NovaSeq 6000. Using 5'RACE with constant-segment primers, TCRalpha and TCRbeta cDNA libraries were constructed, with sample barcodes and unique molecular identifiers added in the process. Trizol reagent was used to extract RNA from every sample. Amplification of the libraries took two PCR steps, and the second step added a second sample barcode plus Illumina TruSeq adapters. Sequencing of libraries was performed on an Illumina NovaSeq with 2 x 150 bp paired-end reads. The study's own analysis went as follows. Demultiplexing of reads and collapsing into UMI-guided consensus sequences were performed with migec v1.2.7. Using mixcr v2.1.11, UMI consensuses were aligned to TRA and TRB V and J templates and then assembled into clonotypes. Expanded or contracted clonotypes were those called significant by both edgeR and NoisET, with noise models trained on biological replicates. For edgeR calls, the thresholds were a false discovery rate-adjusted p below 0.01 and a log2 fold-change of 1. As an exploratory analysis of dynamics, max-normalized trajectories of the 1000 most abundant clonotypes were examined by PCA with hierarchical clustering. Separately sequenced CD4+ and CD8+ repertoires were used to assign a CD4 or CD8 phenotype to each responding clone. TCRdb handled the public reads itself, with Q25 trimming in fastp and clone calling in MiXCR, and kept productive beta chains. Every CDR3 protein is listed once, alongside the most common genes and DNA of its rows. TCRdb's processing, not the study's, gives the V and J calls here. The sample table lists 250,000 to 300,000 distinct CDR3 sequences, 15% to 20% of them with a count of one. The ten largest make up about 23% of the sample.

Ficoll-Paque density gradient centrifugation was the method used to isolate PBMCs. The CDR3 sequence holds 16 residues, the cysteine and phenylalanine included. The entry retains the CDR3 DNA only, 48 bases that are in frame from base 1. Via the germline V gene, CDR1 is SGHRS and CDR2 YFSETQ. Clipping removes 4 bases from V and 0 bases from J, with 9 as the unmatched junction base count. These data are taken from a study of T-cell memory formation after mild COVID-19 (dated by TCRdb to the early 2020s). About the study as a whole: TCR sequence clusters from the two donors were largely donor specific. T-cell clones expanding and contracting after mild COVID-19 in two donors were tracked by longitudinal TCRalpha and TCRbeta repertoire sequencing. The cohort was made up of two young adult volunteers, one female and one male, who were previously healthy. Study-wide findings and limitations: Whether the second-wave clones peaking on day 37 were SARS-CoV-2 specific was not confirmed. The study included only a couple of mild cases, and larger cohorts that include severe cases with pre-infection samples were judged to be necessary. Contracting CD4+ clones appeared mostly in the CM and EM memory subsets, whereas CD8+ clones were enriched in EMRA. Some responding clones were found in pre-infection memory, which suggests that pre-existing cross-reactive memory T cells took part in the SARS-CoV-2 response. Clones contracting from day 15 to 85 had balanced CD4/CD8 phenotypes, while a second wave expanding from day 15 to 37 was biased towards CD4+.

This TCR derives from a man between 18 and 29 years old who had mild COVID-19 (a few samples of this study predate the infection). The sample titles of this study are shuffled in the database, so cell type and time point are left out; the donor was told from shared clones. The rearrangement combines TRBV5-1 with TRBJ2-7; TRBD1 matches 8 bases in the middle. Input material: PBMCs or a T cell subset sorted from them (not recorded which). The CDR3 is CASSRRTGQYSYEQYF. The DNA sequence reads TGCGCCAGCAGCCGGAGGACAGGGCAATACTCCTACGAGCAGTACTTC.